This T cell receptor beta chain derives from a study of a mutant IDH1 vaccine in newly diagnosed glioma (dated by TCRdb to the early 2020s). For the wider study: Across visits V03 through V10, patients got a total of eight vaccinations, given in weeks 1, 3, 5, 7, 11, 15, 19 and 23. Vaccination was initiated 4-6 weeks after radiotherapy alone, or concurrently with temozolomide cycles in the chemotherapy-containing groups. Six visits were used for peripheral blood collection: V03 (baseline), V05, V07, V10, V12 and V13. For exploratory analyses, roughly 25 treated patients had longitudinal TCRB deep sequencing done wherever samples were available. Of the 30 or so patients who were treated, about 62% were male and about 40% were female, and the mean age was about 37 years. Before enrollment, most patients had been given radiochemotherapy with temozolomide as standard therapy, while the rest had received either radiotherapy alone or temozolomide alone. Broad study findings and their caveats: Across multiple MHC alleles, vaccine-induced immune responses were seen in just over 90% of patients. Pseudoprogression appeared unrelated to alterations in the top peripheral T cell clonotypes detected by TCRB sequencing. The authors noted that analyses of patient blood samples could not be reproduced because of sample limitations. Availability determined which PBMC samples were chosen for TCRB deep sequencing.

To note about this clone: Its antigen remains undetermined. Base qualities are missing; no much larger clone stands one base away.

Libraries came from the immunoSEQ multiplex PCR assay. Rearranged TCR beta chain sequences were amplified using the hsTCRB Kit according to the manufacturer's protocol. An Illumina MiSeq was used to sequence the TCRB libraries. The paper's processing steps were these. The kit vendor's proprietary platform handled demultiplexing, trimming and gene mapping. The table comes from immuneACCESS by way of TCRdb, which keeps in-frame sequences with V and J called. Part of the clones is missing from these tables; in studies checked, under half for an unresolved V gene and the rest for unknown reasons. V and J calls and clone size follow that table, whereas D and trimming were derived from the DNA. This sample has 110,000 or so clones in its table, and about 90% of those were observed once. Clones ranked in the top ten supply 0.6% to 0.7% of the sample. The time point tag for this specimen amounts to: week 11, during vaccination. Each vaccine dose, consisting of 300 ug of a 20-mer mutant IDH1 peptide in Montanide, was administered subcutaneously with topical imiquimod. Newly diagnosed WHO grade 3 or 4 IDH1-mutant astrocytomas showing loss of nuclear ATRX were present in the donors. The samples were drawn from NOA16, a multicentre, single-arm, open-label phase I trial in Germany that tested a mutant IDH1 peptide vaccine in humans for the first time. Genomic DNA for TCRB sequencing was extracted from EDTA blood using the DNeasy Blood and Tissue Kit.

V gives up 3 bases and J gives up 1 base, and the segment between their germline ends measures 8 bases. The cysteine opens and the phenylalanine closes a CDR3 of 13 amino acids. The DNA shown is the 39-base CDR3, in frame from base 1. In the germline V gene (reference sequence), CDR1 corresponds to GTSNPN and CDR2 to SVGIG. The TCR originated in a woman aged 45-65 years with glioma. Here the sequenced sample was PBMCs, taken from a glioma patient whose treatment included an IDH1 peptide vaccine. The chain is assembled from TRBV30 and TRBJ2-3, and the D gene may be TRBD1, 5 bases matching. The DNA sequence is as follows: TGTGCCTGGAGGCAGGGTGGCACAGATACGCAGTATTTT. Its protein product is CAWRQGGTDTQYF.